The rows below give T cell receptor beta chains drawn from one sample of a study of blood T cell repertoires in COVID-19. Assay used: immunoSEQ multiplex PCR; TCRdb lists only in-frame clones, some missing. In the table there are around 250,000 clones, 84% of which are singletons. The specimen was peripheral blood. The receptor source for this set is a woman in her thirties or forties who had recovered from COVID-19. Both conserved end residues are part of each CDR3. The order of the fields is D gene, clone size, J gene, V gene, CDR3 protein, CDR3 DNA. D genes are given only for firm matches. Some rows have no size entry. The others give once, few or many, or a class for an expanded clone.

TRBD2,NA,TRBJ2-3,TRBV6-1,CASSESAGGGPRHTQYF,TGTGCCAGCAGTGAGTCGGCCGGCGGGGGGCCTAGGCATACGCAGTATTTT
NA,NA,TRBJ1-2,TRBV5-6,CASSSASGIYGYTF,TGTGCCAGCAGCTCCGCGTCCGGGATCTATGGCTACACCTTC
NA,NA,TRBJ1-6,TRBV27,CASSYRDSNSPLHF,TGTGCCAGCAGTTACAGGGATTCTAATTCACCCCTCCACTTT
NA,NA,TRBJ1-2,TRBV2,CASSEAGGYGYTF,TGTGCCAGCAGTGAAGCGGGGGGGTATGGCTACACCTTC
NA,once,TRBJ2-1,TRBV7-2,CASSLVQGSHNEQFF,TGTGCCAGCAGCTTAGTTCAGGGGAGCCACAATGAGCAGTTCTTC
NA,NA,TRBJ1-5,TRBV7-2,CASSFRREGNQPQHF,TGTGCCAGCAGCTTTAGGAGGGAGGGCAATCAGCCCCAGCATTTT
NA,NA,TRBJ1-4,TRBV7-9,CASSTGDGEKLFF,TGTGCCAGCAGCACAGGCGATGGGGAAAAACTGTTTTTT
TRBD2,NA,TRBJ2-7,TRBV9,CASSAGLGYSYEQYF,TGTGCCAGCAGCGCGGGACTAGGGTACTCCTACGAGCAGTACTTC
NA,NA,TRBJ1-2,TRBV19,CASSTLIQGYGYTF,TGTGCCAGTAGTACCCTAATTCAGGGGTATGGCTACACCTTC
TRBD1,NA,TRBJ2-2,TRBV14,CASSPFSGQGNTGELFF,TGTGCCAGCAGCCCGTTTAGCGGACAGGGGAACACCGGGGAGCTGTTTTTT
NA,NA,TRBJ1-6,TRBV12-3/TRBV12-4,CASSDSSVSPLHF,TGTGCCAGCAGTGACAGTTCTGTTTCACCCCTCCACTTT
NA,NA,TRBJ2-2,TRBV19,CASSISTSTGELFF,TGTGCCAGTAGTATTAGTACCTCAACCGGGGAGCTGTTTTTT
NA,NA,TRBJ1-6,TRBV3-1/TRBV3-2,CASFSTGSPSSPLHF,TGTGCCAGCTTCAGTACCGGGTCGCCTTCTTCACCCCTCCACTTT
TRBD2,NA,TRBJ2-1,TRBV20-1,CSASPLRRGAYNEQFF,TGCAGTGCTAGTCCCCTTAGGCGGGGGGCCTACAATGAGCAGTTCTTC
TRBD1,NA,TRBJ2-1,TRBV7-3,CASSLQGDRNEQFF,TGTGCCAGCAGCTTACAGGGGGATCGGAATGAGCAGTTCTTC
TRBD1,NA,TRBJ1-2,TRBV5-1,CASSPHTGEARGYTF,TGCGCCAGCAGCCCGCATACAGGGGAGGCGCGTGGCTACACCTTC
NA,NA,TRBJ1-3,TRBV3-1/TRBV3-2,CASSQGSGIGNTIYF,TGTGCCAGCAGCCAAGGGTCCGGTATTGGAAACACCATATATTTT
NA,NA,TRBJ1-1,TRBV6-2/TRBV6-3,CASSRTDSEAFF,TGTGCCAGCAGTCGGACTGATTCTGAAGCTTTCTTT
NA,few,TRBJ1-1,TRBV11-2,CASSFSGQQNTEAFF,TGTGCCAGCAGCTTTTCAGGGCAGCAGAACACTGAAGCTTTCTTT
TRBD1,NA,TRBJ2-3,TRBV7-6,CASSKQPGQGANTQYF,TGTGCCAGCAGCAAACAACCGGGACAGGGGGCGAATACGCAGTATTTT
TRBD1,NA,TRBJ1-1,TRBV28,CASRFPGQGAFF,TGTGCCAGCAGATTCCCGGGACAGGGGGCTTTCTTT